A selection of T cell receptor beta chains follows, all from one sample in a study of post-analysis software for immune sequencing data. In TCRdb, the PCR reads were re-called with MiXCR into one record per CDR3 protein. The table includes about 810,000 distinct CDR3 sequences, about 57% detected once. Sequencing was done on a sample of blood. These receptors were collected from a girl between 5 and 17 years old with multiple sclerosis. Both conserved end residues are trimmed from each CDR3. A D gene is named only where the DNA matches it firmly.

NA | TRBJ1-5 | TRBV20-1 | SARGMGQGSNQPQH
NA | TRBJ1-1 | TRBV5-5 | ASSLTGSMNTEAF
TRBD1 | TRBJ1-2 | TRBV9 | ASSAQLGQGAGGYT
NA | TRBJ2-1 | TRBV5-6 | ASSFAWNTNEQF
TRBD2 | TRBJ2-7 | TRBV20-1 | SAIPLERGSSYEQY
NA | TRBJ2-7 | TRBV6-1 | ASNQARARALGGYEQY
NA | TRBJ2-7 | TRBV24-1 | ATSDWGTYEQY
TRBD1 | TRBJ1-2 | TRBV6-5 | ASRVTRTGQGYT
TRBD2 | TRBJ2-1 | TRBV12-3/TRBV12-4 | ASSSREVNEQF
TRBD2 | TRBJ2-5 | TRBV7-2 | ASSLGTAGGQETQY
NA | TRBJ2-7 | TRBV29-1 | SVGEGADYEQY
TRBD1 | NA | TRBV5-6 | ASSTGEVTQY
NA | NA | TRBV20-1 | SARDPRLVGYEQY
NA | TRBJ1-2 | TRBV29-1 | SVVGGRGNYGYT
TRBD2 | TRBJ2-3 | TRBV15 | ATSSHQPSGGTDTQY
NA | TRBJ1-1 | TRBV29-1 | SVEWEDEAF
NA | TRBJ2-3 | TRBV25-1 | ASSALGQPSGTDTQY
NA | TRBJ2-3 | TRBV7-3 | ASSELWGDGGPRTDTQY
TRBD2 | TRBJ2-4 | TRBV7-9 | ASSRVAGEQY
NA | TRBJ2-1 | TRBV7-9 | ASSRAGEQF
NA | TRBJ1-4 | TRBV10-3 | AISESIARGTTNEKLF
NA | TRBJ1-4 | TRBV5-1 | ASSLGQATNEKLF
TRBD2 | TRBJ2-1 | TRBV2 | ASSERGDRLAGLYNEQF
NA | TRBJ1-1 | TRBV7-8 | ASSLIAMYADTEAF
TRBD2 | TRBJ2-7 | TRBV4-2 | ASSQGTSGGAGNEQY
TRBD2 | NA | TRBV15 | ATSRDTSGAYEQY
NA | TRBJ2-1 | TRBV7-9 | ATINLRDSRWNEQF
NA | NA | TRBV14 | ASSQDTGREYPYEQY
NA | TRBJ2-3 | TRBV12-5 | ASGVTEDTQY
TRBD2 | TRBJ2-7 | TRBV20-1 | SARDPTSGSFYEQY
TRBD1 | TRBJ2-4 | TRBV3-1 | ASSQEGGAKNIQY
NA | TRBJ2-7 | TRBV4-1 | ASSQGGRSEQY
TRBD1 | TRBJ1-1 | TRBV10-2 | ASSYSIGTGGTEAF
TRBD2 | TRBJ2-1 | TRBV29-1 | SVMTSGSLSEQF
TRBD1 | TRBJ2-7 | TRBV6-1 | ASGTDNSYEQY
NA | TRBJ1-5 | TRBV4-1 | ASSQSLNQPQH
NA | TRBJ2-1 | TRBV7-2 | ASSPLAVGSYNEQF
TRBD2 | TRBJ2-1 | TRBV20-1 | SARDPTSAYNEQF
TRBD2 | TRBJ2-1 | TRBV9 | ASSVATLAGAHSGEQF
TRBD2 | TRBJ2-5 | TRBV5-5 | ASSLPSGLQETQY
NA | TRBJ1-5 | TRBV7-8 | ASSLAGRYSNQPQH
NA | TRBJ2-1 | TRBV13 | ASSPGEVRSEQF
NA | TRBJ2-7 | TRBV7-9 | ASSLAERPYQYEQY